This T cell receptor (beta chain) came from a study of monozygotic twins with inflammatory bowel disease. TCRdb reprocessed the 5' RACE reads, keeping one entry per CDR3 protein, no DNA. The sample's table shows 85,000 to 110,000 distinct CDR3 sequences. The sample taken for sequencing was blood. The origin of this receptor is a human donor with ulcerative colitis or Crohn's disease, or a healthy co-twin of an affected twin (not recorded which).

The CDR3 sequence: CASTPFGTSGTGELFF. This chain joins TRBV6-2 or TRBV6-3 and TRBJ2-2; the TRBD2 assignment by TCRdb is unverifiable without DNA. CDR3 length equals 16 residues. Germline lookup yields CDR1 MNHEY and CDR2 SVGEGT.